This passage covers 11 T cell receptor beta chains from one sample sequenced in a study of blood T cell repertoires in COVID-19 (TCRdb year 2020). The library relied on the immunoSEQ multiplex PCR assay. TCRdb's version of the immuneACCESS table is confined to in-frame rearrangements and falls short of the full clone set. An unresolved V gene accounts for under half of the shortfall where checked; the remainder is of unknown origin. Counted in this sample were fewer than 350,000 clones; around nine tenths of them appeared once. 5.5% to 7% of the sample belongs to the ten largest clones. Specimen: PBMCs or T cells enriched from blood (not recorded which). The receptors shown here come from a woman aged 40 to 50 who had recovered from COVID-19.

The V gene is TRBV6-5, the J gene TRBJ2-1, with 12 bases identical to TRBD2. The germline V gene encodes CDR1 MNHEY and CDR2 SVGAGI. With 4 bases clipped from V and 4 bases from J, the junction kept 5 bases outside the gene matches. The CDR3 has 16 residues. CDR3 sequence (DNA): TGTGCCAGCAGTTCCGTACTAGCGGGAGGATACAATGAGCAGTTCTTC. It encodes CASSSVLAGGYNEQFF.

The chain uses TRBV19 and TRBJ1-5, with D uncertain. V lost 7 bases and J 6 bases, leaving 13 bases between the germline ends. The CDR3 consists of 13 residues. Germline V gene data show CDR1 as LNHDA and CDR2 as SQIVND (reference sequence). The CDR3 region is CASTEAGRQPQHF. CDR3 in DNA: TGTGCCAGTACCGAAGCGGGCCGTCAGCCCCAGCATTTT.

This clone was observed a handful of times. The chain carries TRBV28 and TRBJ1-2; 7 positions agree with TRBD1. Germline V gene data show CDR1 as MDHEN and CDR2 as SYDVKM. Losses at the gene ends were 6 bases for V and 7 bases for J; bases not matched to a gene: 11. The CDR3 has 14 amino acids. The CDR3 bases are TGTGCCAGCAGGAAACAGGGGATCCGTGGTGGCTACACCTTC. Its translation is CASRKQGIRGGYTF.

This sequence joins TRBV5-8 and TRBJ1-5; 8 bases match TRBD1. Germline lookup yields CDR1 SGHTS and CDR2 YDEGEE. Unmatched junction bases numbered 3, after V lost 4 bases and J lost 0 bases. The CDR3 covers 15 residues. CDR3 nucleotides: TGTGCCAGCAGCCACAGGGGGTATAGCAATCAGCCCCAGCATTTT. This translates into CASSHRGYSNQPQHF. Based on the CDR3 plus reference TRBV5-8 and TRBJ1-5, the full variable domain is EAGVTQSPTHLIKTRGQQATLRCSPISGHTSVYWYQQALGLGLQFLLWYDEGEERNRGNFPPRFSGRQFPNYSSELNVNALELEDSALYLCASSHRGYSNQPQHFGDGTRLSIL.

The chain couples TRBV10-3 to TRBJ2-7, with a weak D call TRBD2 (7 bases). The CDR3 loop spans 17 amino acids. Germline CDR1 reads ENHRY; CDR2 reads SYGVKD. Trimming cost V 0 bases and J 3 bases, with 18 bases left between them. The CDR3 spells CAISESGGLASGYEQYF. The CDR3 DNA is TGTGCCATCAGTGAGTCGGGGGGGCTGGCTAGCGGCTACGAGCAGTACTTC.

The table lists this clone with a count of one. The V and J genes are TRBV5-1 and TRBJ2-7; possibly TRBD1 for D (5 bases). Germline lookup yields CDR1 SGHRS and CDR2 YFSETQ. The CDR3 sequence is 14 residues long. The V and J ends lost 0 bases and 3 bases respectively, with 10 bases between them. CDR3 bases: TGCGCCAGCAGCTTGGATGGGGCAGTCTACGAGCAGTACTTC. This codes for CASSLDGAVYEQYF.

The chain recombines TRBV28 with TRBJ2-7; 10 bases fit TRBD2. V lost 6 bases, J lost 5 bases, and 13 bases stayed unmatched. CDR1 and CDR2 (germline): MDHEN, SYDVKM. CDR3 length: 16 residues. This CDR3 reads CASSSISGGKYHEQYF. CDR3 DNA sequence: TGTGCCAGCAGCTCCATTAGCGGGGGGAAGTACCACGAGCAGTACTTC.

CDR3 sequence (DNA): TGCAGTGCCCATAGCGGGTACGAGCAGTACTTC. Its translation is CSAHSGYEQYF. The chain recombines TRBV20-1 with TRBJ2-7; 7 bases agree with TRBD2. The CDR3 covers 11 residues. Germline CDR1 DFQATT, CDR2 SNEGSKA (reference sequence). With 6 bases clipped from V and 4 bases from J, the junction kept 3 bases outside the gene matches.

In its sample, this clone was seen once. This chain's CDR3 is CASSKSRWGTGLYKNTEAFF. The CDR3 DNA reads TGTGCCAGCAGCAAGAGTAGGTGGGGGACAGGTTTGTATAAGAACACTGAAGCTTTCTTT. The chain has TRBV21-1 and TRBJ1-1; the table gives TRBD1 as D, unverified against the DNA. TRBV21-1 is a recognized pseudogene. The CDR3 length is 20 residues.

The CDR3 sequence is CASSHLAGEQYF. CDR3 sequence (DNA): TGTGCCAGCAGCCACTTGGCGGGCGAGCAGTACTTC. This chain joins TRBV3-1 (or the pseudogene TRBV3-2) and TRBJ2-7, with D tentatively TRBD2 (5 bases). Per the germline V gene, CDR1 is LGHDT and CDR2 is YNNKEL (reference sequence). The CDR3 runs 12 residues. V lost 3 bases and J lost 6, with 9 bases in between.

The chain recombines TRBV7-2 with TRBJ2-4; tentative D call: TRBD2 (6 bases). CDR3 length: 18 amino acids. The V end was cut by 1 base, the J end by 1 base, with 17 bases between. Germline CDR1 is SGHTA and CDR2 is FQGNSA. As DNA, the CDR3 is TGTGCCAGCAGCTTAGTCGGTACTAGCTTCTTGGCCAAAAACATTCAGTACTTC. This sequence encodes CASSLVGTSFLAKNIQYF.